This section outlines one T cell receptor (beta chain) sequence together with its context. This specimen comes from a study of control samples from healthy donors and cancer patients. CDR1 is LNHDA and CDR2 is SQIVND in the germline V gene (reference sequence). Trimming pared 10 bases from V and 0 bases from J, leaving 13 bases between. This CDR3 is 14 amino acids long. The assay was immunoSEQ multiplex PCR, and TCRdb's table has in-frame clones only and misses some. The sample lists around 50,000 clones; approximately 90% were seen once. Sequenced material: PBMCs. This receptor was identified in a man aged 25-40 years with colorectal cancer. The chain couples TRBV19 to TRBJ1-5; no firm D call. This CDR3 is CATLGPYSNQPQHF. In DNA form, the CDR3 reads TGTGCCACCTTAGGGCCTTATAGCAATCAGCCCCAGCATTTT.